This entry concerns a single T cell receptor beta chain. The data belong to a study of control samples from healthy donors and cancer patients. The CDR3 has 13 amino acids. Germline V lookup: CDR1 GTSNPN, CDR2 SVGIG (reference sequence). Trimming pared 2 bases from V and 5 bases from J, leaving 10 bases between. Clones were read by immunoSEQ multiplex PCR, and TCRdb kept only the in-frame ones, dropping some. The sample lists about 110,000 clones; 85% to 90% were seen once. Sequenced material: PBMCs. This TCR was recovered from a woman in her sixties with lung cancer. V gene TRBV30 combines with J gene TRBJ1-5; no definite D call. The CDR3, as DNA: TGTGCCTGGAGTAGTCAAGCCGATCAGCCCCAGCATTTT. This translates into CAWSSQADQPQHF. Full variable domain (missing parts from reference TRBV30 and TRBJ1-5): SQTIHQWPATLVQPVGSPLSLECTVEGTSNPNLYWYRQAAGRGLQLLFYSVGIGQISSEVPQNLSASRPQDRQFILSSKKLLLSDSGFYLCAWSSQADQPQHFGDGTRLSIL.